This T cell receptor beta chain stems from a study of blood T cell repertoires in COVID-19 (dated by TCRdb to 2020 to 2021). Turning to the overall study: The collaborator samples originated in the United States, Italy and Spain and spanned the acute and convalescent phases of COVID-19. The prospective study material was composed of cDNA or gDNA derived from T cells, B-cell-depleted T cells, or PBMCs. Subjects who had been exposed to COVID-19, were actively infected with it, or had recovered from it provided the deeply sampled blood TCRbeta repertoires that made up the dataset. The repertoires were released in a freely available public database meant as a resource for research on the immune response to SARS-CoV-2. The samples were drawn from two sources: the first 160 participants of the ongoing ImmuneRACE study, and 1,254 subjects contributed by 6 global collaborators. The sample metadata nearly always contained a de-identified subject ID, COVID-19 status, age in years and sex. Where available, HLA class I and class II types were obtained from metadata supplied by the sample provider rather than from assay-based typing.

Here is what the overall study found, with its caveats: The amount of clinical and demographic metadata varied by source and participant and was provided uncurated.

The CDR3 runs 15 amino acids, cysteine and phenylalanine included. This entry keeps only the CDR3 DNA: 45 bases, framed from base 1. V has 3 bases trimmed and J has 5 bases trimmed; junction bases matching no gene number 7. Taken from the germline V gene, the CDR1 and CDR2 loops are MDHEN and SYDVKM. This clone appeared once. It has no known antigen specificity. Base-call qualities are not available, and no considerably larger clone is one nucleotide away. Collaborating institutions collected whole blood in K2EDTA tubes following their own protocols. For TCRbeta analysis, collaborator samples were shipped as frozen whole blood, as isolated PBMCs, or as DNA extracted from either sample type. The immunoSEQ Assay, a bias-controlled multiplex PCR, was used to amplify TCRbeta CDR3 regions from genomic DNA. The published analysis was carried out like this. Within the assay, amplification of reference gene primers was used to estimate how many nucleated cells each sample contained. Sequence reads were collapsed and filtered to measure the absolute abundance of every unique TCRbeta CDR3 rearrangement. For each sample, productive Simpson clonality was calculated by taking the square root of Simpson's diversity index across productive rearrangements. TCRdb took this table from immuneACCESS and kept in-frame rearrangements with V and J called. Such tables lack part of the clones; where checked against another copy, unresolved V genes explain under half of the gap, and the rest is unexplained. That table gives V, J and clone size, and the DNA gave D and trimming. This sample lists roughly 150,000 clones; around 85% were detected once. The ten largest clones take up more than 2% of the sample.

Here the chain combines TRBV28 and TRBJ1-5, with 7 middle bases fitting TRBD1. Input material: peripheral blood. This TCR was recovered from a woman between 70 and 85 years old with acute or convalescent COVID-19. The DNA reads TGTGCCAGCAGTTTTTCAGGGGGTATTTATCAGCCCCAGCATTTT. This encodes CASSFSGGIYQPQHF. Outside the CDR3, residues come from the reference TRBV28 and TRBJ1-5 proteins, so the full variable domain is: DVKVTQSSRYLVKRTGEKVFLECVQDMDHENMFWYRQDPGLGLRLIYFSYDVKMKEKGDIPEGYSVSREKKERFSLILESASTNQTSMYLCASSFSGGIYQPQHFGDGTRLSIL.